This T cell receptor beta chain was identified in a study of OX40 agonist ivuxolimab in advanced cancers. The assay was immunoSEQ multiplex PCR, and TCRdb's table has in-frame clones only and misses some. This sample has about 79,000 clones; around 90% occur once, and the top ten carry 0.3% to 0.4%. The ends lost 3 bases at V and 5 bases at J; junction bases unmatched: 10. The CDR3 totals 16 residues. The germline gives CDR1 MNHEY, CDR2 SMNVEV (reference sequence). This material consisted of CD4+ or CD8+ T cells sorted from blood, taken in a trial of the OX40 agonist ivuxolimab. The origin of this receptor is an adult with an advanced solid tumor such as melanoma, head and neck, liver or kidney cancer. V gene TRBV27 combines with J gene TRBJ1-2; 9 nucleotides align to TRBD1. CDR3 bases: TGTGCCAGCAGTTTCCGCGACAGGGGGGGTTATTATGGCTACACCTTC. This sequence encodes CASSFRDRGGYYGYTF.